Presented here are 15 T cell receptor beta chains from one specimen sequenced in a study of blood T cell repertoires in COVID-19. Method: immunoSEQ multiplex PCR; TCRdb's copy keeps in-frame clones and lacks some. Of roughly 72,000 clones in the sample, more than 75% are singletons; the top ten hold roughly an eighth. The material sequenced was peripheral blood. The source is an elderly woman with acute or convalescent COVID-19.

The chain recombines TRBV19 with TRBJ2-4; 9 bases fit TRBD1. Germline V CDR1 and CDR2: LNHDA, SQIVND (reference sequence). This CDR3 is built from 15 residues. The ends lost 5 bases at V and 1 base at J; junction bases unmatched: 3. The CDR3 coding sequence is TGTGCCAGTAGTCCCGGACAGGGGGCCAAAAACATTCAGTACTTC. Amino acids: CASSPGQGAKNIQYF. Supplemented by reference TRBV19 and TRBJ2-4, the full variable domain reads DGGITQSPKYLFRKEGQNVTLSCEQNLNHDAMYWYRQDPGQGLRLIYYSQIVNDFQKGDIAEGYSVSREKKESFPLTVTSAQKNPTAFYLCASSPGQGAKNIQYFGAGTRLSVL.

The V and J genes are TRBV5-1 and TRBJ1-1; no clear D. This CDR3 has 16 amino acids. Per germline, CDR1 SGHRS and CDR2 YFSETQ. The V end lost 4 bases, the J end lost 5 bases, and 21 bases lay between the germline ends. CDR3: CASSQDRVGVQTEAFF. The DNA for the CDR3 is TGCGCCAGCAGCCAGGATAGAGTCGGGGTACAAACTGAAGCTTTCTTT.

The chain couples TRBV29-1 to TRBJ2-5; possible D gene TRBD1, 6 bases. CDR1 and CDR2 from the germline V gene are SQVTM and ANQGSEA. The CDR3 is 12 amino acids. The germline V and J ends were trimmed by 5 bases and 5 bases, with 12 bases remaining between them. The CDR3 DNA sequence: TGCAGCGTTCACAGGGCCTCGGAGACCCAGTACTTC. Its protein product is CSVHRASETQYF. Combining the CDR3 with reference TRBV29-1 and TRBJ2-5 gives the whole variable domain SAVISQKPSRDICQRGTSLTIQCQVDSQVTMMFWYRQQPGQSLTLIATANQGSEATYESGFVIDKFPISRPNLTFSTLTVSNMSPEDSSIYLCSVHRASETQYFGPGTRLLVL.

The rearrangement uses TRBV7-3 and TRBJ2-3; D unclear. This CDR3 is 12 amino acids long. Per germline, CDR1 SGHTA and CDR2 FQGTGA. V dropped 5 bases and J dropped 5 bases, with 8 bases sitting between them. In nucleotides, the CDR3 is TGTGCCAGCAGCCTCAATAGAGATACGCAGTATTTT. It codes for CASSLNRDTQYF.

CDR3 sequence: CSPNYQETQYF. CDR3 sequence (DNA): TGCAGCCCTAACTACCAAGAGACCCAGTACTTC. The chain carries TRBV20-1 and TRBJ2-5, with D uncertain. There are 11 residues in the CDR3. Germline CDR1 and CDR2: DFQATT and SNEGSKA (reference sequence).

In DNA form, the CDR3 reads TGTGCCAGCAGTCTTAATAGGAGTCCCAACACTGAAGCTTTCTTT. It encodes CASSLNRSPNTEAFF. This chain joins TRBV27 and TRBJ1-1; D call uncertain. The CDR3 sequence is 15 residues long. Trimming took 5 bases from V and 2 from J, leaving 15 bases between them. From germline, CDR1 is MNHEY and CDR2 SMNVEV (reference sequence).

This clone was seen a few times. This sequence joins TRBV5-1 and TRBJ2-7; 13 bases map to TRBD2. The CDR3 is 16 residues long. Germline CDR1 SGHRS, CDR2 YFSETQ. Losses at the gene ends were 0 bases for V and 4 bases for J; bases not matched to a gene: 4. CDR3 DNA: TGCGCCAGCAGCTTGGCCCCACTAGCGGGAGGGTACGAGCAGTACTTC. Amino acid sequence: CASSLAPLAGGYEQYF.

The gene calls are TRBV19 and TRBJ2-3; tentatively, D is TRBD2 (5 bases). Germline loops: CDR1 LNHDA, CDR2 SQIVND (reference sequence). V gave up 3 bases and J gave up 5 bases, with 9 bases separating them. CDR3 length equals 13 residues. The CDR3 is CASSMAAGDTQYF. The CDR3 DNA sequence: TGTGCCAGTAGTATGGCGGCGGGAGATACGCAGTATTTT. The variable domain in full, with the rest retrieved from reference TRBV19 and TRBJ2-3, is DGGITQSPKYLFRKEGQNVTLSCEQNLNHDAMYWYRQDPGQGLRLIYYSQIVNDFQKGDIAEGYSVSREKKESFPLTVTSAQKNPTAFYLCASSMAAGDTQYFGPGTRLTVL.

This chain links TRBV6-6 with TRBJ1-4; 9 bases fit TRBD1. CDR1 MNHNY and CDR2 SVGAGI come from the germline V gene (reference sequence). CDR3 size: 15 residues. The ends lost 2 bases at V and 12 bases at J; junction bases unmatched: 10. The CDR3 here is CASSYVTGGFWELFF. CDR3 nucleotide sequence: TGTGCCAGCAGTTACGTGACAGGGGGGTTCTGGGAACTGTTTTTT.

The V and J genes are TRBV7-2 and TRBJ1-2; no clear D gene. The CDR3 covers 13 residues. Trimming took 0 bases from V and 5 from J, leaving 7 bases between them. The germline V gene encodes CDR1 SGHTA and CDR2 FQGNSA. CDR3 coding DNA: TGTGCCAGCAGCTTAGCACAGTCTTATGGCTACACCTTC. This sequence encodes CASSLAQSYGYTF.

The chain recombines TRBV7-9 with TRBJ2-1; 10 bases fit TRBD2. CDR1 SEHNR and CDR2 FQNEAQ come from the germline V gene (reference sequence). This CDR3 is built from 15 residues. The V gene end was trimmed by 5 bases and the J gene end by 6 bases; junction bases not matched to a gene: 7. This CDR3 is CASSRLAGDGNEQFF. In DNA, the CDR3 is TGTGCCAGCAGCCGGCTAGCGGGAGATGGCAATGAGCAGTTCTTC.

The genes are TRBV11-2 and TRBJ2-7, with TRBD2 identical over 12 bases. CDR3 length: 16 amino acids. With 0 bases clipped from V and 6 bases from J, the junction kept 6 bases outside the gene matches. Germline loops: CDR1 SGHAT, CDR2 FQNNGV. CDR3 nucleotides: TGTGCCAGCAGCTTAGAGCTAGCGGGAGGGCAATCCGAGCAGTACTTC. Protein product: CASSLELAGGQSEQYF.

The V call is TRBV6-2 or TRBV6-3, the J call TRBJ2-3; tentatively, D is TRBD2 (7 bases). The CDR3 totals 20 residues. The germline V gene encodes CDR1 MNHEY and CDR2 SVGEGT. V was trimmed by 2 bases and J by 2 bases, leaving 26 bases between them. The CDR3 loop is CASSYPLREGEAPFTDTQYF. CDR3 sequence (DNA): TGTGCCAGCAGTTACCCCCTCAGGGAGGGGGAAGCTCCCTTCACAGATACGCAGTATTTT.

This chain uses TRBV5-1 with TRBJ1-1; D call uncertain. The CDR3 spans 14 residues. V lost 0 bases and J lost 4, with 10 bases in between. Germline V gene sequence: CDR1 SGHRS, CDR2 YFSETQ. CDR3 bases: TGCGCCAGCAGCTTGGTAGGGCGGGGCACTGAAGCTTTCTTT. Translated, it gives CASSLVGRGTEAFF.

This clone was picked up a small number of times. The V and J genes are TRBV12-3 or TRBV12-4 and TRBJ1-2; 7 positions agree with TRBD1. The trim removed 5 bases at V and 2 bases at J, leaving 2 bases unmatched. The CDR3 covers 13 residues. In DNA form, the CDR3 reads TGTGCCAGCAGTCGGGACAGAAACTATGGCTACACCTTC. Translation: CASSRDRNYGYTF.